Here is one TCR beta chain with its context. The antigen is not known. The data belong to a study of T cells expressing NK-cell markers. Study at large: CD3+CD56+NKG2C+, CD3+CD56+NKG2C- and CD3+CD56-NKG2C+ T cells, once sorted, supplied the TCR beta repertoires.

Germline V lookup: CDR1 SGHRS, CDR2 YFSETQ. CDR3 size: 15 residues. Study-wide results and caveats: Unclear, still, was the HCMV specificity of the expanded NKG2C+ T cell clones.

TCRdb re-called the 5' RACE reads, yielding one record per CDR3 amino acid sequence without DNA. The repertoire table contains roughly 390,000 distinct CDR3 sequences. The receptor's source is a woman aged 45 to 65 in good health. The chain has TRBV5-1 and TRBJ1-6; the TRBD1 assignment by TCRdb is unverifiable without DNA. Sequencing was carried out using blood T cells: a sorted CD56 or NKG2C T cell subset, CD4+ or CD8+ T cells, or bulk PBMC T cells (not recorded which). The chain's CDR3 is CASSDGQGVGSPLHF.